This T cell receptor (beta chain) comes out of a study of OX40 agonist ivuxolimab in advanced cancers. Study background: Ivuxolimab, an agonist antibody against OX40 (CD134), was given to patients. Having had anti-PD-1, anti-PD-L1 or anti-CTLA-4 therapy before was allowed, and roughly 39% had some.

Looked up from germline, CDR1 is MNHEY and CDR2 is SVGAGI. The CDR3 spans 15 residues. V shed 0 bases, J shed 4 bases, and the junction held 5 bases outside the gene matches. TCRdb keeps only in-frame clones here, not all; method: immunoSEQ multiplex PCR. The data hold roughly 100,000 clones, with approximately 90% observed a single time. The J gene is TRBJ1-2, the V gene TRBV6-5, with 7 bases identical to TRBD1. This TCR was recovered from an adult with an advanced solid tumor such as melanoma, head and neck, liver or kidney cancer. The sample consisted of CD4+ or CD8+ T cells sorted from blood, taken in a trial of the OX40 agonist ivuxolimab. The CDR3 protein is CASSYSYRGAYGYTF. The CDR3 DNA reads TGTGCCAGCAGTTACTCCTACAGGGGAGCCTATGGCTACACCTTC.